The 24 T cell receptor beta chains listed next were all sequenced from one sample in a study of graft-versus-host responses after intestinal transplantation. Sequencing used immunoSEQ multiplex PCR; TCRdb keeps in-frame clones, though not all of them. The sample has roughly 28,000 clones; roughly 93% are singletons. The sequences come from PBMCs, collected approximately 66 days after intestinal transplant. These receptor sequences come from a human patient who received an intestinal transplant, so some T cells may come from the graft donor.

This chain links TRBV7-9 with TRBJ1-1, with 7 nucleotides matching TRBD1. V lost 5 bases and J lost 2; bases outside the gene matches: 8. The length of the CDR3 is 15 residues. The germline V gene encodes CDR1 SEHNR and CDR2 FQNEAQ (reference sequence). The CDR3, as DNA: TGTGCCAGCAGCCCCCAATACAGGGGTAACACTGAAGCTTTCTTT. It yields the protein CASSPQYRGNTEAFF.

This clone came up once. The genes are TRBV13 and TRBJ2-2; D not certain. Trimming removed 0 bases at V and 4 bases at J, with 12 bases between. Germline V gene lookup returns CDR1 PRHDT and CDR2 FYEKMQ (reference sequence). CDR3 length: 16 residues. The chain's CDR3 is CASSLGILGLTGELFF. The CDR3 coding sequence is TGTGCCAGCAGCTTAGGAATATTAGGCCTCACCGGGGAGCTGTTTTTT. Full variable domain (outside the CDR3, taken from reference TRBV13 and TRBJ2-2): AAGVIQSPRHLIKEKRETATLKCYPIPRHDTVYWYQQGPGQDPQFLISFYEKMQSDKGSIPDRFSAQQFSDYHSELNMSSLELGDSALYFCASSLGILGLTGELFFGEGSRLTVL.

The V gene is TRBV5-1, the J gene TRBJ2-7, with D uncertain. V shed 4 bases and J shed 5 bases, with 16 bases lying between them. CDR3 length equals 14 residues. Per the germline V gene, CDR1 is SGHRS and CDR2 is YFSETQ. The DNA of the CDR3 is TGCGCCAGCAGCCGCGGAAGCCCCCAAGACGAGCAGTACTTC. Translation: CASSRGSPQDEQYF.

This chain joins TRBV5-1 and TRBJ2-7; D is possibly TRBD1 or TRBD2 (5 bases each). The CDR3 length is 16 residues. Trimming took off 0 bases at V and 3 bases at J, with 16 bases between the two ends. The germline gives CDR1 SGHRS, CDR2 YFSETQ. This chain's CDR3 is CASSLGDLSGFYEQYF. The DNA of the CDR3 is TGCGCCAGCAGCTTGGGGGACCTCTCAGGGTTCTACGAGCAGTACTTC.

The rearrangement uses TRBV18 and TRBJ1-5; D is perhaps TRBD1 (5 bases). Trimming shortened V by 5 bases and J by 7 bases, and 9 bases separated the two germline ends. The germline gives CDR1 KGHSH, CDR2 LQKENI. This CDR3 is built from 12 residues. The CDR3 DNA reads TGTGCCAGCTCAGTCGGGGCCCAGCCCCAGCATTTT. Translating gives CASSVGAQPQHF. Together with reference TRBV18 and TRBJ1-5, the CDR3 gives the full variable domain: NAGVMQNPRHLVRRRGQEARLRCSPMKGHSHVYWYRQLPEEGLKFMVYLQKENIIDESGMPKERFSAEFPKEGPSILRIQQVVRGDSAAYFCASSVGAQPQHFGDGTRLSIL.

The chain couples TRBV13 to TRBJ1-4; 7 bases agree with TRBD1. The CDR3 is 16 residues long. V shed 4 bases and J 0 bases; nucleotides not matched to a gene: 5. Germline CDR1 PRHDT, CDR2 FYEKMQ (reference sequence). The CDR3 DNA follows: TGTGCCAGCAGCTCCCCAGGACAGGCAACTAATGAAAAACTGTTTTTT. It encodes CASSSPGQATNEKLFF.

V usage is TRBV30 and J usage is TRBJ1-1; D is unresolved. This CDR3 is 14 amino acids long. Germline V gene lookup returns CDR1 GTSNPN and CDR2 SVGIG (reference sequence). V lost 0 bases and J lost 0, with 8 bases in between. CDR3 sequence: CAWSVTSMNTEAFF. The CDR3 bases are TGTGCCTGGAGTGTCACGTCTATGAACACTGAAGCTTTCTTT.

This clone was observed a single time. J is TRBJ2-1 and V is TRBV25-1, with D unclear. Trimming took 0 bases from V and 6 from J, leaving 12 bases between them. The CDR3 runs 15 residues. Germline CDR1 MGHDK, CDR2 SYGVNS. In DNA form, the CDR3 reads TGTGCCAGCAGTGAATATGTCCCTGACATCAATGAGCAGTTCTTC. As protein: CASSEYVPDINEQFF. Together with reference TRBV25-1 and TRBJ2-1, the CDR3 gives the full variable domain: EADIYQTPRYLVIGTGKKITLECSQTMGHDKMYWYQQDPGMELHLIHYSYGVNSTEKGDLSSESTVSRIRTEHFPLTLESARPSHTSQYLCASSEYVPDINEQFFGPGTRLTVL.

The chain is built from TRBV28 and TRBJ2-7; D is possibly TRBD1 (6 bases). V lost 8 bases and J lost 4, with 27 bases in between. This CDR3 is 17 amino acids long. Germline assignment: CDR1 MDHEN and CDR2 SYDVKM. The CDR3 reads CASHPIRGALVAYEQYF. The DNA for the CDR3 is TGTGCCAGCCACCCTATCAGGGGCGCACTAGTTGCTTACGAGCAGTACTTC.

The chain has TRBV7-9 and TRBJ2-5; 9 nucleotides match TRBD2. J lost 11 bases, V lost 1 base, and 8 bases had no gene match. There are 14 residues in the CDR3. Per germline, CDR1 SEHNR and CDR2 FQNEAQ (reference sequence). CDR3 bases: TGTGCCAGCAGCTTAGTATCCACCCTAGCGGGACAGTACTTC. Encoded protein: CASSLVSTLAGQYF.

V gene TRBV7-2 combines with J gene TRBJ2-7; D unresolved. This CDR3 contains 11 residues. V lost 7 bases and J lost 3, with 7 bases in between. Germline V CDR1 and CDR2: SGHTA, FQGNSA. CDR3 in amino acids: CASTIGYEQYF. The CDR3 DNA follows: TGTGCCAGCACGATCGGCTACGAGCAGTACTTC. Combining the CDR3 with reference TRBV7-2 and TRBJ2-7 gives the whole variable domain GAGVSQSPSNKVTEKGKDVELRCDPISGHTALYWYRQSLGQGLEFLIYFQGNSAPDKSGLPSDRFSAERTGGSVSTLTIQRTQQEDSAVYLCASTIGYEQYFGPGTRLTVT.

CDR3 DNA: TGTGCCAGCAGCTTTCTAGGAATTTACTGGATGAATGTAGTAAGAGGCTACACCTTC. It is translated as CASSFLGIYWMNVVRGYTF. The chain carries TRBV5-6 and TRBJ1-2, with no clear D. Trimming removed 2 bases at V and 8 bases at J, with 31 bases between. This CDR3 comprises 19 residues. Germline lookup yields CDR1 SGHDT and CDR2 YYEEEE.

Only one count was recorded for this clone. The rearrangement uses TRBV6-1 and TRBJ1-5, with D unresolved. The CDR3 has 17 residues. From germline, CDR1 is MNHNS and CDR2 SASEGT. V was trimmed by 3 bases and J by 0 bases, leaving 15 bases between them. DNA for the CDR3: TGTGCCAGCAGTGATATTGGGCAGCCCTATAGCAATCAGCCCCAGCATTTT. It is translated as CASSDIGQPYSNQPQHF.

The V call is TRBV13, the J call TRBJ2-7, with D possibly being TRBD2 (5 bases). The CDR3 loop spans 16 amino acids. Germline V gene sequence: CDR1 PRHDT, CDR2 FYEKMQ (reference sequence). The germline V and J ends were trimmed by 2 bases and 4 bases, with 18 bases remaining between them. CDR3 loop: CASSLSDSTRLYEQYF. The CDR3 region has the DNA TGTGCCAGCAGCTTATCGGACTCGACAAGGTTATACGAGCAGTACTTC.

The chain links TRBV10-3 to TRBJ2-5; tentatively, D is TRBD2 (5 bases). Between the trimmed V and J ends, which lost 3 bases and 5 bases, there was a span of 7 bases. Germline V gene sequence: CDR1 ENHRY, CDR2 SYGVKD. The CDR3 length is 12 residues. The CDR3 region has the DNA TGTGCCATCAGTGACTTAGCGGAGACCCAGTACTTC. Translated: CAISDLAETQYF.

The CDR3 region is CAIKKRVNNEQFF. The CDR3 nucleotides are TGTGCCATCAAGAAGCGAGTAAACAATGAGCAGTTCTTC. This chain links TRBV10-3 with TRBJ2-1; D gene unclear. Germline CDR1 is ENHRY and CDR2 is SYGVKD. This CDR3 has 13 residues. The germline V and J ends were trimmed by 7 bases and 5 bases, with 12 bases remaining between them.

The V and J genes are TRBV25-1 and TRBJ1-6, with D uncertain. Germline V gene lookup returns CDR1 MGHDK and CDR2 SYGVNS. The CDR3 runs to 13 residues. V shed 5 bases and J shed 6 bases, with 8 bases lying between them. The CDR3 sequence is CASSWQVNSPLHF. CDR3 nucleotide sequence: TGTGCCAGCAGTTGGCAGGTTAATTCACCCCTCCACTTT.

The chain employs TRBV5-1 and TRBJ2-5; TRBD2 matches 9 bases. This CDR3 has 16 amino acids. Germline V gene lookup returns CDR1 SGHRS and CDR2 YFSETQ. J was trimmed by 0 bases and V by 1 base; bases with no gene match: 4. CDR3 amino acids: CASSLFSSGNQETQYF. CDR3 DNA: TGCGCCAGCAGCTTGTTTTCTAGCGGGAACCAAGAGACCCAGTACTTC.

V usage is TRBV6-1 and J usage is TRBJ2-1; TRBD1 is a possible D gene (6 bases). Trimming shortened V by 2 bases and J by 12 bases, and 20 bases separated the two germline ends. This CDR3 has 15 amino acids. The germline V gene encodes CDR1 MNHNS and CDR2 SASEGT. Here the CDR3 DNA reads TGTGCCAGCAGTGAATTTGGCAGTGGGAAAGGGGGGCAGTTCTTC. It yields the protein CASSEFGSGKGGQFF.

This chain joins TRBV6-6 and TRBJ2-7; 10 bases line up with TRBD2. In germline, CDR1 is MNHNY, CDR2 SVGAGI (reference sequence). V gave up 5 bases and J gave up 3 bases; unmatched junction bases: 4. CDR3 length equals 14 residues. The CDR3: CASSPTSGVYEQYF. CDR3 bases: TGTGCCAGCAGTCCTACTAGCGGGGTCTACGAGCAGTACTTC.

CDR3 protein: CASSIDWDRTDTQYF. The DNA for the CDR3 is TGTGCCAGTAGTATAGATTGGGATCGCACAGATACGCAGTATTTT. The genes are TRBV19 and TRBJ2-3; no clear D gene. V lost 0 bases to trimming and J lost 1 base, with 8 bases between them. Per the germline V gene, CDR1 is LNHDA and CDR2 is SQIVND (reference sequence). The CDR3 loop spans 15 amino acids.

The chain carries TRBV11-3 and TRBJ2-3; no firm D call. CDR1 SGHNT and CDR2 YENEEA come from the germline V gene. V gave up 4 bases and J gave up 4 bases, with 15 bases separating them. CDR3 length: 15 amino acids. CDR3 bases: TGTGCCAGCAGCTCCTTAGCTAGATCCTCAGATACGCAGTATTTT. The encoded protein is CASSSLARSSDTQYF.

The chain couples TRBV5-4 to TRBJ2-1; 11 bases fit TRBD2. Trimming removed 4 bases from V and 3 bases from J; junction bases left unmatched: 12. The germline V gene has CDR1 SGHNT and CDR2 YYREEE (reference sequence). The CDR3 is made up of 18 amino acids. The DNA of the CDR3 is TGTGCCAGCAGCCCGAGGGCTAGCGGGAGGCAAATCTACAATGAGCAGTTCTTC. Translating gives CASSPRASGRQIYNEQFF.

This rearrangement joins TRBV2 to TRBJ2-3; D is ambiguous. Germline CDR1 reads SNHLY; CDR2 reads FYNNEI. V lost 4 bases and J 1 base, leaving 3 bases between the germline ends. The CDR3 has 12 residues. The CDR3 here is CASSAGTDTQYF. The DNA of the CDR3 is TGTGCCAGCAGTGCAGGCACAGATACGCAGTATTTT. The full variable domain, in which reference TRBV2 and TRBJ2-3 provide the parts outside the CDR3, is EPEVTQTPSHQVTQMGQEVILRCVPISNHLYFYWYRQILGQKVEFLVSFYNNEISEKSEIFDDQFSVERPDGSNFTLKIRSTKLEDSAMYFCASSAGTDTQYFGPGTRLTVL.